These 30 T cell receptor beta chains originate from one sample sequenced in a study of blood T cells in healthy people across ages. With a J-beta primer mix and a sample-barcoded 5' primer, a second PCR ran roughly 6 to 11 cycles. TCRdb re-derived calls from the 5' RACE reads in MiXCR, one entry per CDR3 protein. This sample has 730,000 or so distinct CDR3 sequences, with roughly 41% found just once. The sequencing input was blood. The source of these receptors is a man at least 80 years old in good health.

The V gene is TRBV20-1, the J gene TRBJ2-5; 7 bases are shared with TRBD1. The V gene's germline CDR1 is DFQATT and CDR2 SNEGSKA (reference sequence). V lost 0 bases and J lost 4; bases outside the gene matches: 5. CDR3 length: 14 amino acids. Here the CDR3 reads CSARDGQAGETQYF. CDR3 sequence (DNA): TGCAGTGCTAGAGATGGACAGGCGGGAGAGACCCAGTACTTC.

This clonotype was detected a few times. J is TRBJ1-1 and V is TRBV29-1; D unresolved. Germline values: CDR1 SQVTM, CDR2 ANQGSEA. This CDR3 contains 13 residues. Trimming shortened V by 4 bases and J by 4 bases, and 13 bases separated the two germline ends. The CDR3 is CSVGGSRTTEAFF. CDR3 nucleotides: TGCAGCGTTGGAGGGAGCCGGACCACTGAAGCTTTCTTT.

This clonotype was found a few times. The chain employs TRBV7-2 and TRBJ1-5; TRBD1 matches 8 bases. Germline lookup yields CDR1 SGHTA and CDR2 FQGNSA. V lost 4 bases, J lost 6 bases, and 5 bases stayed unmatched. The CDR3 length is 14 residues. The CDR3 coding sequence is TGTGCCAGCAGCTGGGGGACAGGAGGTCAGCCCCAGCATTTT. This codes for CASSWGTGGQPQHF.

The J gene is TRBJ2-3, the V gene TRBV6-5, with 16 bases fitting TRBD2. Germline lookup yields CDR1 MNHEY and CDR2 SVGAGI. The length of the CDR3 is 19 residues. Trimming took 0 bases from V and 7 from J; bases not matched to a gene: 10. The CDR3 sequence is CASSYSGTSGGAGRNTQYF. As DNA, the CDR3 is TGTGCCAGCAGTTACTCAGGGACTAGCGGGGGGGCTGGTCGAAATACGCAGTATTTT.

CDR3 amino acids: CSVGTAPRDEQFF. The CDR3 DNA is TGCAGCGTGGGGACAGCCCCGCGGGATGAGCAGTTCTTC. V gene TRBV29-1 combines with J gene TRBJ2-1, with 7 bases fitting TRBD1. Trimming took 6 bases from V and 8 from J; bases not matched to a gene: 10. CDR1 SQVTM and CDR2 ANQGSEA come from the germline V gene. CDR3 length equals 13 residues.

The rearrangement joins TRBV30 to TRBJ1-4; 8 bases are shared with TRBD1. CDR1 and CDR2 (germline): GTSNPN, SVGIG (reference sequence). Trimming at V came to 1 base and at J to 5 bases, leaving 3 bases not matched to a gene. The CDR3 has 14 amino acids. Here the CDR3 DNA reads TGTGCCTGGAGTGCAGGGGGCACGAATGAAAAACTGTTTTTT. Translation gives CAWSAGGTNEKLFF. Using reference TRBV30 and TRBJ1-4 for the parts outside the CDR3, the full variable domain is SQTIHQWPATLVQPVGSPLSLECTVEGTSNPNLYWYRQAAGRGLQLLFYSVGIGQISSEVPQNLSASRPQDRQFILSSKKLLLSDSGFYLCAWSAGGTNEKLFFGSGTQLSVL.

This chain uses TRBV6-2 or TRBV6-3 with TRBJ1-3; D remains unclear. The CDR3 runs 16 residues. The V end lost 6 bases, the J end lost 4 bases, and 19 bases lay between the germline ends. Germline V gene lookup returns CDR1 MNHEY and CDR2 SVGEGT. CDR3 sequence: CASRSPRTQIGNTIYF. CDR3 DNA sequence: TGTGCCAGCAGATCCCCGAGAACACAGATCGGAAACACCATATATTTT.

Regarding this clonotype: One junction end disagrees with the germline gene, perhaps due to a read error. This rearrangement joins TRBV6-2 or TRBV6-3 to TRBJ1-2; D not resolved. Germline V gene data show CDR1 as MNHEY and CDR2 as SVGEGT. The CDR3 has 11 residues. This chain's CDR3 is CAAGFVYGYTF. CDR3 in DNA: TGTGCAGCCGGGTTCGTCTATGGCTACACTTTC.

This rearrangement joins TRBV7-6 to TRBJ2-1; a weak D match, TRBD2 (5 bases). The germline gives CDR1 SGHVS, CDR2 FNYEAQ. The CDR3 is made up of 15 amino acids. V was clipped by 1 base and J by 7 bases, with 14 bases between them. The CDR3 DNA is TGTGCCAGCAGCTTAGGAGGGTTTCGTCTGAATGAGCAGTTCTTC. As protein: CASSLGGFRLNEQFF.

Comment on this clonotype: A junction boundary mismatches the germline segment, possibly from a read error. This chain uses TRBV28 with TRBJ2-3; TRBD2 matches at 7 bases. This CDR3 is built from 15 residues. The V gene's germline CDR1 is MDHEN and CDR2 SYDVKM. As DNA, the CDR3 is TGTGCCGGCAGTCCCGGGACTACCTCCGCAGATACGCAGTATTTT. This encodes CAGSPGTTSADTQYF.

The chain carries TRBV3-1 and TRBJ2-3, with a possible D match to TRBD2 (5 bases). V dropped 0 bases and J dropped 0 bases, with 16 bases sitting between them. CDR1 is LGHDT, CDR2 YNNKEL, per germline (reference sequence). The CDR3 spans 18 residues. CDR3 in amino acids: CASSQEMKSGTSTDTQYF. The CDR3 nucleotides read TGTGCCAGCAGCCAAGAAATGAAGTCGGGAACAAGCACAGATACGCAGTATTTT.

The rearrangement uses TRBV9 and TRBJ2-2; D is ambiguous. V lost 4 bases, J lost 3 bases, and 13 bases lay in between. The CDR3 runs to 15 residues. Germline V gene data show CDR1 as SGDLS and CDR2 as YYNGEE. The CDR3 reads CASSPLGRDTGELFF. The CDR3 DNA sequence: TGTGCCAGCAGCCCTCTCGGGCGCGACACCGGGGAGCTGTTTTTT.

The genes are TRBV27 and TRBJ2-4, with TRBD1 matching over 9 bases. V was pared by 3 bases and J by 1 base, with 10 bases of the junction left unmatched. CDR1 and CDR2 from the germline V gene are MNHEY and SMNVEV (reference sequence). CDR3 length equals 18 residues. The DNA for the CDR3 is TGTGCCAGCAGTTTTGGGAATAAACAGGGGGCGGCCAAAAACATTCAGTACTTC. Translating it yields CASSFGNKQGAAKNIQYF.

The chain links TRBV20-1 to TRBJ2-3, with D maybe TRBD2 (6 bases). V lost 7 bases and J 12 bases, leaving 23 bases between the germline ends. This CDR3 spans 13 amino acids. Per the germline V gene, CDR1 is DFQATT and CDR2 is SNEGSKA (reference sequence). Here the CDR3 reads CSGGGGTRTNQYF. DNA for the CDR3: TGCAGTGGGGGAGGAGGAACCCGGACTAACCAGTATTTT.

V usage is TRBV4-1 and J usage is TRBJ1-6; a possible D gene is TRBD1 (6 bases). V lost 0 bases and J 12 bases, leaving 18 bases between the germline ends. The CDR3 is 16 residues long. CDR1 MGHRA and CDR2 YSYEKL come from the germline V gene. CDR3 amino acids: CASSQDWTARGLPLHF. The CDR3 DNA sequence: TGCGCCAGCAGCCAAGATTGGACGGCCAGGGGTTTACCCCTCCACTTT.

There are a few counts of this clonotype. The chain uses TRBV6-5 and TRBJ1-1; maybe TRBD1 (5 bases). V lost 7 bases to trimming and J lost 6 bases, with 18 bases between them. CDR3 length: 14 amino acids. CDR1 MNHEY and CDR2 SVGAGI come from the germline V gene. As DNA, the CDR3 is TGTGCCAGCACCTTACGGGGGGGGAGGGCTGAAGCTTTCTTT. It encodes CASTLRGGRAEAFF.

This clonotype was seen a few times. The CDR3 spells CASSLGAGGFYTGELFF. CDR3 nucleotides: TGTGCCAGCAGCTTAGGAGCGGGAGGGTTCTACACCGGGGAGCTGTTTTTT. The gene calls are TRBV11-3 and TRBJ2-2; 10 nucleotides align to TRBD2. The CDR3 length is 17 residues. Germline-derived CDR1 and CDR2 are SGHNT and YENEEA. After removal of 1 base from V and 3 bases from J, the junction contained 5 bases not matched to a gene.

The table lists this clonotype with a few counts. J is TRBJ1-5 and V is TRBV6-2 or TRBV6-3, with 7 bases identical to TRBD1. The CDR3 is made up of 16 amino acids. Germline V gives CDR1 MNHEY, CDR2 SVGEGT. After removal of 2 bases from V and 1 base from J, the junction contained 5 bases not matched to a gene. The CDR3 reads CASSYGTDRSNQPQHF. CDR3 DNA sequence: TGTGCCAGCAGTTACGGGACAGATAGGAGCAATCAGCCCCAGCATTTT.

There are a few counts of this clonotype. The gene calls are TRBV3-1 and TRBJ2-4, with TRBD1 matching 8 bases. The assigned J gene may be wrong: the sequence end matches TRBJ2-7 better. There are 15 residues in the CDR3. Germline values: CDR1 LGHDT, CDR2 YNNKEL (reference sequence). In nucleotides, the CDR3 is TGTGCCAGCAGCGCCAAACGGCAGGGGGCAAACGAGCAGTACTTC. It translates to CASSAKRQGANEQYF.

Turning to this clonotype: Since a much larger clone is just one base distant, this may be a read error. CDR3 DNA sequence: TGCGCCAGCAGCAGGAGGGAGGTCTACAATGAGCAGTACTTC. Protein product: CASSRREVYNEQYF. V and J are TRBV5-1 and TRBJ2-7; the D gene is possibly TRBD2 (6 bases). Germline CDR1 is SGHRS and CDR2 is YFSETQ. V lost 4 bases and J 7 bases, leaving 18 bases between the germline ends. The CDR3 runs to 14 residues.

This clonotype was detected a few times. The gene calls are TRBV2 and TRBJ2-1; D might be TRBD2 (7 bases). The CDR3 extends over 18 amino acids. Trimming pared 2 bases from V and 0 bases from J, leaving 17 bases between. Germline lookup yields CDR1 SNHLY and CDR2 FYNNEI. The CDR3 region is CASSERGGMRSSYNEQFF. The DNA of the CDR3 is TGTGCCAGCAGTGAAAGGGGGGGTATGAGGAGCTCCTACAATGAGCAGTTCTTC.

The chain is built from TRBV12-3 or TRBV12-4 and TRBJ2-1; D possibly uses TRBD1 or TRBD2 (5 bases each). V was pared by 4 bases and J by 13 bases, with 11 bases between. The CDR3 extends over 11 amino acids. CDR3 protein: CASSSPGPQFF. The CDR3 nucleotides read TGTGCCAGCAGTTCCCCGGGACCTCAGTTCTTC.

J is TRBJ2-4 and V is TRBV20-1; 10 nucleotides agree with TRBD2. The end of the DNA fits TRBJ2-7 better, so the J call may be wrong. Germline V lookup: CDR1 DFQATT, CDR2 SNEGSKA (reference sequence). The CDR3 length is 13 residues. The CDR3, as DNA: TGCAGTGGCTCACTAGCGGGGCTCTACGAGCAGTACTTC. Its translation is CSGSLAGLYEQYF.

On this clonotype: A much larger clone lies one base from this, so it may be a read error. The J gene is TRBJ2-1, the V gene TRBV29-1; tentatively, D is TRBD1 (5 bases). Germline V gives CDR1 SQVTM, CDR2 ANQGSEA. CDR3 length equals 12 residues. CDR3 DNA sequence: TGCACCCTCCAGGGCAGGTACAATGAGCAGTTCTTC. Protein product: CTLQGRYNEQFF.

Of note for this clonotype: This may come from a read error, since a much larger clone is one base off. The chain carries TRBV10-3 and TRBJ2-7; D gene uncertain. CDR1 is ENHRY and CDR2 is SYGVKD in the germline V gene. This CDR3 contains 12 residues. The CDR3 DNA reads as TGTGCCATCAGTTTCGACGGGTACGGGCAGTACTTC. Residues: CAISFDGYGQYF.

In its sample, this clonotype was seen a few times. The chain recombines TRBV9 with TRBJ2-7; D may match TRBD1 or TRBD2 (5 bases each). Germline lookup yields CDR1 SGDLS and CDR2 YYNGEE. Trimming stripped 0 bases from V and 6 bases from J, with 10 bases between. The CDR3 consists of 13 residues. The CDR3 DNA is TGTGCCAGCAGCGTAGCCGGGGCTAGCGAGCAGTACTTC. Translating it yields CASSVAGASEQYF. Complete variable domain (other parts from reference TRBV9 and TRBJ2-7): DSGVTQTPKHLITATGQRVTLRCSPRSGDLSVYWYQQSLDQGLQFLIQYYNGEERAKGNILERFSAQQFPDLHSELNLSSLELGDSALYFCASSVAGASEQYFGPGTRLTVT.

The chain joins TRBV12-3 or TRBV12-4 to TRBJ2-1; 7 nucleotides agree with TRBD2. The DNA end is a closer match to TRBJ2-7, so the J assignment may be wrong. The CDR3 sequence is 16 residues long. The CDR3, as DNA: TGTGCCAGCAGTTACCTAGCGGTGGGTTCCTACAATGAGCAGTACTTC. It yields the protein CASSYLAVGSYNEQYF.

CDR3 amino acids: CSVESRSRRLEQFF. The CDR3 DNA reads as TGCAGCGTTGAATCGCGGAGTCGGCGATTAGAGCAGTTCTTC. The chain carries TRBV29-1 and TRBJ2-1; D uncertain. This CDR3 is built from 14 residues. V was pared by 2 bases and J by 10 bases, with 18 bases between. The germline CDR1 and CDR2 sequences are SQVTM and ANQGSEA.

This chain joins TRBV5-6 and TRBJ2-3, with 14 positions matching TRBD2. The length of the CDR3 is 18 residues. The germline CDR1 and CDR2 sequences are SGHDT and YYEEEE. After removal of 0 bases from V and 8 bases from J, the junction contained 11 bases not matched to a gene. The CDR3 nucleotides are TGTGCCAGCAGCTTGGAGGGGACTAGCGGGAGTATCGCCGGTACGCAGTATTTT. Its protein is CASSLEGTSGSIAGTQYF.

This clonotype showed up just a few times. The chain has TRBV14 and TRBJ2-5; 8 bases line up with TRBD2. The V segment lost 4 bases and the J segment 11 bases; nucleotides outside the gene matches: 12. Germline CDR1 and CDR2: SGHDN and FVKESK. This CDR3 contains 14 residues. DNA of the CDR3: TGTGCCAGCAGCCCCGCGGGAGGAGTCCATGAGCAGTACTTC. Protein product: CASSPAGGVHEQYF. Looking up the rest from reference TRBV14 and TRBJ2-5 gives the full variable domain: EAGVTQFPSHSVIEKGQTVTLRCDPISGHDNLYWYRRVMGKEIKFLLHFVKESKQDESGMPNNRFLAERTGGTYSTLKVQPAELEDSGVYFCASSPAGGVHEQYFGPGTRLLVL.